The 20 T cell receptor beta chains in this list originate from one sample, sequenced in a study of T cells in Graves' hyperthyroidism and ophthalmopathy. TCR beta CDR3 regions were amplified from RNA. RT-PCR in the first round (using the HTBI primer set) targeted the TCR CDR3. A single record per CDR3 protein comes from TCRdb applying MiXCR to the multiplex PCR reads. The profile covers around 340,000 distinct CDR3 sequences, with 15% to 20% appearing a single time and around 16% taken by the ten largest. The sequenced sample was blood. These receptors all come from a woman aged 40-49 years with Graves' ophthalmopathy.

This clonotype was detected a few times. V is TRBV6-1 and J is TRBJ2-2; D not certain. V lost 6 bases, J lost 6 bases, and 20 bases lay in between. Germline V gene sequence: CDR1 MNHNS, CDR2 SASEGT. This CDR3 is 16 amino acids long. The CDR3 bases are TGTGCCAGCAGCTGGAGTCGGTTCGGTTTGGCCGGGGAGCTGTTTTTT. It translates to CASSWSRFGLAGELFF.

Notes on this clonotype: One junction end does not reproduce the germline sequence, and a read error may be involved. The chain carries TRBV6-1 and TRBJ1-5; D gene ambiguous. Germline V lookup: CDR1 MNHNS, CDR2 SASEGT. This CDR3 region has 14 residues. The CDR3 nucleotides are TGTGCCAGCAGCCTCCGGGTTAGCATTCAGCCCCAGCATTTT. Protein sequence: CASSLRVSIQPQHF.

This clonotype was picked up many times. The V call is TRBV7-9, the J call TRBJ2-5; D is undetermined. The germline V gene encodes CDR1 SEHNR and CDR2 FQNEAQ (reference sequence). V dropped 5 bases and J dropped 7 bases, with 8 bases sitting between them. The CDR3 has 11 residues. The CDR3, as DNA: TGTGCCAGCAGCGCCGAGGTGACCCAGTACTTC. Its translation: CASSAEVTQYF.

At least ten counts were recorded for this clonotype. This sequence joins TRBV6-2 or TRBV6-3 and TRBJ2-3, with D hard to call. The CDR3 totals 14 residues. V lost 2 bases to trimming and J lost 4 bases, with 10 bases between them. Per germline, CDR1 MNHEY and CDR2 SVGEGT. The CDR3 sequence: CASSYGTDSDTQYF. The CDR3 bases are TGTGCCAGCAGTTACGGAACAGATTCAGATACGCAGTATTTT.

This clonotype came up many times. The chain links TRBV6-1 to TRBJ2-2; D uncertain. This CDR3 has 15 residues. The germline V and J ends were trimmed by 2 bases and 5 bases, with 12 bases remaining between them. Germline V gene lookup returns CDR1 MNHNS and CDR2 SASEGT. The chain's CDR3 is CASSETRPTTGELFF. The CDR3 DNA is TGTGCCAGCAGTGAAACCAGACCAACGACCGGGGAGCTGTTTTTT.

This clonotype was seen ten or more times. The rearrangement joins TRBV6-1 to TRBJ1-1, with a tentative D call TRBD1 (6 bases). CDR1 MNHNS and CDR2 SASEGT come from the germline V gene. The length of the CDR3 is 12 residues. V was shortened by 11 bases and J by 5 bases, with 15 bases between the two germline ends. As DNA, the CDR3 is TGTGCCGCGTCCCGGGACATAACTGAAGCTTTCTTT. Protein product: CAASRDITEAFF.

This clonotype was found a few times. The gene calls are TRBV28 and TRBJ2-7; 10 bases are shared with TRBD2. The length of the CDR3 is 19 residues. Germline values: CDR1 MDHEN, CDR2 SYDVKM. The V gene end was trimmed by 3 bases and the J gene end by 3 bases; junction bases not matched to a gene: 17. The CDR3 spells CASSLFRPFSGRASYEQYF. CDR3 DNA sequence: TGTGCCAGCAGTTTGTTTAGGCCCTTCAGCGGGAGGGCCAGCTACGAGCAGTACTTC.

This clonotype has just a few counts. The genes are TRBV6-1 and TRBJ2-7, with 8 nucleotides matching TRBD2. CDR1 and CDR2 (germline): MNHNS, SASEGT. The CDR3 runs to 13 residues. V dropped 6 bases and J dropped 6; count of bases not matched to a gene: 7. The CDR3 DNA reads as TGTGCCAGCAGGGGAGCGGGAGTAGGCGAGCAGTACTTC. Translation gives CASRGAGVGEQYF.

This clonotype has a count of ten or more. The gene calls are TRBV6-1 and TRBJ1-2; no definite D call. V was shortened by 6 bases and J by 3 bases, with 17 bases between the two germline ends. The germline gives CDR1 MNHNS, CDR2 SASEGT. There are 15 residues in the CDR3. CDR3 nucleotides: TGTGCCAGCAGGAAAGACGGTGTTTGGGACTATGGCTACACCTTC. This encodes CASRKDGVWDYGYTF.

The genes are TRBV7-2 and TRBJ2-7, with 7 bases fitting TRBD2. CDR1 and CDR2 from the germline V gene are SGHTA and FQGNSA. J gave up 5 bases and V 5 bases, and 12 bases lay outside the gene matches. This CDR3 contains 15 residues. Here the CDR3 DNA reads TGTGCCAGCAGCCAGCGTGGAGGACTAGTCGACGAGCAGTACTTC. Protein sequence: CASSQRGGLVDEQYF.

The CDR3 loop reads CASSPRFGSGRGNTGELFF. The CDR3 DNA follows: TGCGCCAGCAGCCCGCGTTTCGGTAGCGGGAGGGGAAACACCGGGGAGCTGTTTTTT. The chain carries TRBV5-1 and TRBJ2-2; TRBD2 aligns across 11 bases. The CDR3 extends over 19 amino acids. Germline V lookup: CDR1 SGHRS, CDR2 YFSETQ. Losses at the gene ends were 4 bases for V and 2 bases for J; bases not matched to a gene: 13.

A note on this clonotype: A much bigger clone sits one base away, suggesting this may be a read error. The chain combines TRBV18 with TRBJ2-7, with a possible D match to TRBD2 (6 bases). Germline-derived CDR1 and CDR2 are KGHSH and LQKENI. The CDR3 totals 14 residues. The germline V and J ends were trimmed by 1 base and 4 bases, with 11 bases remaining between them. CDR3 DNA: TGTGCCAGCTCACCACGGGGGGATCAGTACGAGCAGTACTTC. Protein: CASSPRGDQYEQYF.

This clonotype was detected many times. The chain recombines TRBV12-3 or TRBV12-4 with TRBJ1-2; no clear D gene. The CDR3 is made up of 13 amino acids. Trimming removed 3 bases from V and 7 bases from J, with 12 bases in between. The CDR3 region is CASSFKYLLGYTF. The CDR3 DNA reads as TGTGCCAGCAGTTTTAAGTACCTTCTTGGCTACACCTTC.

This clonotype was detected ten times or more. The rearrangement links TRBV12-5 to TRBJ2-2, with D unresolved. From germline, CDR1 is LGHNT and CDR2 FRNRAP. The CDR3 is 13 amino acids. The ends were cut back, 5 bases at V and 6 bases at J, with 10 bases in the middle. Written as DNA, the CDR3 is TGTGCTAGTGGTGATCGGTCCTCCGGGGAGCTGTTTTTT. Its protein product is CASGDRSSGELFF.

There are many counts of this clonotype. The chain joins TRBV29-1 to TRBJ2-7; possible D gene TRBD1, 5 bases. The CDR3 is made up of 14 amino acids. CDR1 and CDR2 from the germline V gene are SQVTM and ANQGSEA. The V end lost 4 bases, the J end lost 4 bases, and 17 bases lay between the germline ends. The DNA for the CDR3 is TGCAGCGTTGGTTCGTTCCAGGGCGGATACGAGCAGTACTTC. Protein: CSVGSFQGGYEQYF.

In this sample, this clonotype turned up many times. The rearrangement links TRBV6-1 to TRBJ1-1; TRBD1 matches 7 bases. The germline V gene has CDR1 MNHNS and CDR2 SASEGT. The length of the CDR3 is 15 residues. J gave up 1 base and V 5 bases, and 7 bases lay outside the gene matches. The CDR3 here is CASSRTGEANTEAFF. CDR3 DNA: TGTGCCAGCAGTCGAACAGGGGAAGCGAACACTGAAGCTTTCTTT.

This clonotype was observed at least ten times. V gene TRBV28 combines with J gene TRBJ2-7; TRBD1 agrees at 8 bases. Germline V gene lookup returns CDR1 MDHEN and CDR2 SYDVKM. V was pared by 5 bases and J by 2 bases, with 11 bases of the junction left unmatched. The CDR3 length is 16 residues. The CDR3 DNA reads TGTGCCAGCAGTCTAACCGGGACAGGAGGACCCTACGAGCAGTACTTC. It specifies CASSLTGTGGPYEQYF.

This clonotype was detected a few times. The V call is TRBV6-1, the J call TRBJ1-1; a weak D match, TRBD1 (6 bases). Trimming took off 5 bases at V and 0 bases at J, with 10 bases between the two ends. CDR1 MNHNS and CDR2 SASEGT come from the germline V gene. The CDR3 loop spans 14 amino acids. The CDR3, as DNA: TGTGCCAGCAGTCGGACAGCGATGAACACTGAAGCTTTCTTT. Translation: CASSRTAMNTEAFF.

This clonotype appeared many times. The chain joins TRBV5-1 to TRBJ1-5; D is ambiguous. The CDR3 is 13 residues long. Germline V CDR1 and CDR2: SGHRS, YFSETQ. V lost 3 bases, J lost 4 bases, and 8 bases lay in between. As DNA, the CDR3 is TGCGCCAGCAGCTGGGAAGGGAATCAGCCCCAGCATTTT. Translated, it gives CASSWEGNQPQHF.

This clonotype has at least ten counts. CDR3 protein: CASSQDPAGGPYEQYF. The DNA of the CDR3 is TGCGCCAGCAGCCAAGATCCCGCGGGAGGGCCGTACGAGCAGTACTTC. The chain joins TRBV4-3 to TRBJ2-7; 9 nucleotides match TRBD2. Trimming cost V 0 bases and J 4 bases; bases outside gene matches: 7. The CDR3 runs to 16 residues. CDR1 and CDR2 (germline): LGHNA, YSLEER.